Listed below are T cell receptor beta chains from one sample, sequenced in a study of blood T cell repertoires in COVID-19. Produced via immunoSEQ multiplex PCR; TCRdb's table is partial and in-frame only. The data hold approximately 100,000 clones, with almost 95% observed a single time. Sequenced material: peripheral blood. These receptor sequences come from a man in his fifties or sixties with active COVID-19. CDR3s include the opening cysteine and the closing phenylalanine or tryptophan. The D gene is left open where the match is weak. Clone size is given for some rows only: seen once, a few or many times, or a class if the clone is expanded.

cdr3_aa cdr3_nt v_call d_call j_call clone_size
CASRRGLTNYGYTF TGTGCCAGTCGGAGGGGGCTTACTAACTATGGCTACACCTTC TRBV19 TRBD1 TRBJ1-2 -
CASSLGGGAAQETQYF TGTGCCAGCAGTTTAGGAGGAGGAGCGGCACAAGAGACCCAGTACTTC TRBV28 - TRBJ2-5 -
CATSRETGFGYTF TGTGCCACCAGCAGAGAAACAGGGTTTGGCTACACCTTC TRBV15 - TRBJ1-2 -
CASSLAQGQYEQYF TGTGCCAGCAGCTTGGCGCAGGGCCAATACGAGCAGTACTTC TRBV5-5 - TRBJ2-7 -
CASSLAYSSSGANVLTF TGTGCCAGCAGCTTAGCATACAGCAGCTCTGGGGCCAACGTCCTGACTTTC TRBV11-2 - TRBJ2-6 -
CASSQRRAIHNEQFF TGTGCCAGCAGCCAACGGAGGGCTATCCACAATGAGCAGTTCTTC TRBV7-2 - TRBJ2-1 -
CASSPQVQGGSPLHF TGTGCCAGCTCACCGCAAGTACAGGGGGGTTCACCCCTCCACTTT TRBV18 TRBD1 TRBJ1-6 -
CASSPPSGTYNEQFF TGTGCCAGCAGTCCTCCTAGCGGTACCTACAATGAGCAGTTCTTC TRBV28 TRBD2 TRBJ2-1 once
CASRRGQGDGYTF TGTGCCAGCAGACGGGGACAGGGTGACGGCTACACCTTC TRBV6-5 TRBD1 TRBJ1-2 -
CASSRQGGIAEAFF TGTGCCAGCAGCCGACAGGGTGGGATAGCTGAAGCTTTCTTT TRBV28 TRBD1 TRBJ1-1 -
CASSLGGARGYTF TGTGCCAGCAGTTTAGGGGGGGCAAGGGGCTACACCTTC TRBV28 - TRBJ1-2 once
CASSQAKGQGVSPLHF TGTGCCAGCAGCCAGGCGAAAGGACAGGGGGTTTCACCCCTCCACTTT TRBV3-1/TRBV3-2 TRBD1 TRBJ1-6 few
CASSRGLAGGKDEQFF TGTGCCAGCAGTCGAGGACTAGCGGGAGGGAAGGATGAGCAGTTCTTC TRBV6-6 TRBD2 TRBJ2-1 -
CASSYGTGSEQYF TGTGCCAGCAGTTACGGGACAGGGTCCGAGCAGTACTTC TRBV6-5 TRBD1 TRBJ2-7 few
CASNPGQSYSGGYTF TGTGCCAGCAACCCCGGACAGAGCTATTCTGGCGGCTACACCTTC TRBV6-6 - TRBJ1-2 -
CASSYQGVYNEQFF TGTGCCAGCAGTTACCAAGGGGTCTACAATGAGCAGTTCTTC TRBV6-5 - TRBJ2-1 -
CASSWEGLADLSTDTQYF TGTGCCAGCAGCTGGGAGGGACTAGCGGACTTAAGCACAGATACGCAGTATTTT TRBV5-4 TRBD2 TRBJ2-3 -
CASSYLAGLNTEAFF TGTGCCAGCAGTTACCTTGCAGGGTTGAACACTGAAGCTTTCTTT TRBV27 - TRBJ1-1 -
CASSDPDRPMGNTEAFF TGTGCCAGTAGTGACCCGGACAGGCCTATGGGGAACACTGAAGCTTTCTTT TRBV19 TRBD1 TRBJ1-1 -
CASRTSGSRSQFF TGTGCCAGTAGGACTAGCGGGAGTCGATCGCAGTTCTTC TRBV19 TRBD2 TRBJ2-1 -
CASSFLYYEQYF TGTGCCAGCAGTTTCCTGTACTACGAGCAGTACTTC TRBV28 - TRBJ2-7 -
CASSPPGAPGDIQYF TGTGCCAGCTCACCACCGGGAGCCCCCGGGGACATTCAGTACTTC TRBV18 - TRBJ2-4 -
CASSPGLGETQYF TGTGCCAGCAGCCCAGGACTAGGAGAGACCCAGTACTTC TRBV9 TRBD2 TRBJ2-5 once
CASSPGRHTEAFF TGCGCCAGCAGCCCTGGCAGGCACACTGAAGCTTTCTTT TRBV5-1 - TRBJ1-1 -
CASTTSGRIVDEQFF TGTGCCAGCACAACCAGCGGGAGGATCGTCGATGAGCAGTTCTTC TRBV18 TRBD2 TRBJ2-1 -
CASSDPRGIRERETQYF TGTGCCAGCAGTGACCCAAGGGGGATCAGGGAGAGGGAGACCCAGTACTTC TRBV25-1 - TRBJ2-5 -
CAWSVRGQGREKLFF TGTGCCTGGAGTGTACGAGGACAGGGGAGGGAAAAACTGTTTTTT TRBV30 TRBD1 TRBJ1-4 -
CASTARTGYNSPLHF TGTGCCAGTACAGCTAGGACAGGGTATAATTCACCCCTCCACTTT TRBV6-5 TRBD1 TRBJ1-6 -
CASSQGPGGVSPLHF TGTGCCAGCAGCCAAGGCCCAGGGGGCGTTTCACCCCTCCACTTT TRBV3-1/TRBV3-2 TRBD1 TRBJ1-6 once
CASSLQDYYSNQPQHF TGTGCCAGTAGCCTTCAGGACTATTATAGCAATCAGCCCCAGCATTTT TRBV19 - TRBJ1-5 -
CSVEGGASGFRTDTQYF TGCAGCGTTGAAGGAGGGGCTAGCGGGTTCCGCACAGATACGCAGTATTTT TRBV29-1 TRBD2 TRBJ2-3 -
CATTDSSGANVLTF TGTGCCACCACGGACAGCTCTGGGGCCAACGTCCTGACTTTC TRBV19 - TRBJ2-6 once
CASSVDGVAAGAGANVLTF TGTGCCAGCAGCGTAGATGGGGTTGCGGCGGGAGCCGGGGCCAACGTCCTGACTTTC TRBV9 TRBD2 TRBJ2-6 -
CASRDREKGQETQYF TGTGCCAGCCGGGACAGGGAAAAGGGCCAAGAGACCCAGTACTTC TRBV28 TRBD1 TRBJ2-5 -
CASSLAGLSFEQYF TGTGCCAGCAGTCTAGCGGGCCTGTCTTTCGAGCAGTACTTC TRBV28 TRBD2 TRBJ2-7 -
CASSPGATDISYEQYF TGTGCCAGCTCACCCGGTGCGACAGATATTTCCTACGAGCAGTACTTC TRBV18 - TRBJ2-7 -
CASSIDRVGTNQPQHF TGTGCCAGTAGTATCGACAGGGTGGGAACAAATCAGCCCCAGCATTTT TRBV19 TRBD1 TRBJ1-5 -
CASSPPGQGPGGEKLFF TGTGCCAGCTCACCACCAGGACAGGGGCCAGGAGGTGAAAAACTGTTTTTT TRBV18 TRBD1 TRBJ1-4 -
CASSLNGVSNEQFF TGTGCCAGCAGCCTCAACGGGGTATCCAATGAGCAGTTCTTC TRBV7-3 - TRBJ2-1 -
CASSSVPRGGYGYTF TGCGCCAGCAGCTCCGTTCCCAGGGGCGGCTATGGCTACACCTTC TRBV5-1 - TRBJ1-2 few
CASSSSRVSGELFF TGTGCCAGCAGTTCCTCGCGGGTAAGCGGGGAGCTGTTTTTT TRBV27 - TRBJ2-2 once
CASSQGPGQEYGYTF TGTGCCAGCAGCCAGGGACCGGGACAGGAATATGGCTACACCTTC TRBV4-2 TRBD1 TRBJ1-2 -
CASSQALAGVLAGELFF TGTGCCAGCAGCCAGGCTCTAGCGGGAGTGCTGGCCGGGGAGCTGTTTTTT TRBV4-2 TRBD2 TRBJ2-2 -
CASSPPDYTYEQYF TGTGCCAGCAGCCCCCCGGACTACACCTACGAGCAGTACTTC TRBV6-5 - TRBJ2-7 -
CASSAGTGTYEQYF TGTGCCAGCAGCGCCGGGACAGGGACCTACGAGCAGTACTTC TRBV9 TRBD1 TRBJ2-7 -
CATKEGGIETGELFF TGTGCCACCAAGGAAGGAGGGATAGAGACCGGGGAGCTGTTTTTT TRBV15 - TRBJ2-2 few
CASSSWGGSRGVGNQPQHF TGTGCCAGCAGTTCCTGGGGGGGGAGTAGGGGTGTTGGCAATCAGCCCCAGCATTTT TRBV27 - TRBJ1-5 -
CASSREQGLEKLFF TGTGCCAGCTCACGGGAACAGGGGTTGGAAAAACTGTTTTTT TRBV18 TRBD1 TRBJ1-4 -